These 15 T cell receptor beta chains originate from one sample sequenced in a study of T-cell reconstitution after alpha-beta-depleted transplantation in children (dated by TCRdb to 2016 to 2017). Receptor libraries were prepared by PCR. Sequenced using an Illumina HiSeq 2500. TCR libraries were prepared with molecular barcoding, using unique molecular identifiers to normalize TCRbeta repertoire quantification. The public reads were reprocessed in TCRdb via fastp at Q25 and MiXCR, keeping in-frame beta chains. Rows merge per CDR3 protein into single entries with the most common DNA and genes. The sample yields tens of thousands of distinct CDR3 sequences; 5% to 6.5% were counted once. 30% of the sample goes to the ten largest clones. Sample time point, as interpreted from the label and publication: day 60 (about 2 months) after transplantation. The sample's treatment or condition label, in plain terms: allogeneic hematopoietic cell transplantation with graft depleted of TCRalphabeta T cells and CD19 B cells.

The starting material was PBMCs, mostly from graft donor cells, obtained 60 days after TCRalphabeta/CD19-depleted stem cell transplant. Source of these receptors: a female patient between 2 and 15 years old who had a stem cell transplant for aplastic anemia, so the T cells may come from the graft donor.

This clonotype has just a few counts. V is TRBV18 and J is TRBJ2-3, with D unclear. The CDR3 sequence is 15 residues long. Trimming took 6 bases from V and 0 from J, leaving 13 bases between them. Germline values: CDR1 KGHSH, CDR2 LQKENI. The CDR3 DNA sequence: TGTGCCAGCTCCCCGGTGATAAGGAGCACAGATACGCAGTATTTT. Its translation is CASSPVIRSTDTQYF.

At least ten counts were recorded for this clonotype. The chain recombines TRBV5-6 with TRBJ2-1; TRBD2 matches 8 bases. The CDR3 loop spans 16 amino acids. CDR1 is SGHDT and CDR2 is YYEEEE in the germline V gene. The trim removed 1 base at V and 2 bases at J, leaving 5 bases unmatched. Here the CDR3 reads CASSLRGLGPYNEQFF. The DNA for the CDR3 is TGTGCCAGCAGCTTGAGGGGACTAGGCCCCTACAATGAGCAGTTCTTC.

The sample holds many counts of this clonotype. This chain links TRBV6-5 with TRBJ2-7; no clear D gene. CDR1 and CDR2 from the germline V gene are MNHEY and SVGAGI. The V gene lost 6 bases and the J gene lost 3 bases, with 15 bases spanning the gap. CDR3 size: 14 residues. The CDR3 bases are TGTGCCAGCAGCCGCCCCACAGAACGCTACGAGCAGTACTTC. This codes for CASSRPTERYEQYF.

This clonotype was observed a few times. The chain employs TRBV20-1 and TRBJ2-1, with D hard to call. The germline V and J ends were trimmed by 5 bases and 10 bases, with 12 bases remaining between them. CDR3 length: 11 residues. CDR1 is DFQATT, CDR2 SNEGSKA, per germline (reference sequence). The chain's CDR3 is CSAQTPSEQFF. The DNA for the CDR3 is TGCAGTGCTCAGACACCCTCCGAGCAGTTCTTC.

This clonotype showed up many times. This chain links TRBV7-2 with TRBJ2-3, with 13 nucleotides matching TRBD2. CDR3 length: 17 residues. The J segment lost 2 bases and the V segment lost 5 bases, leaving 7 bases of the junction unmatched. Germline V gene data show CDR1 as SGHTA and CDR2 as FQGNSA. CDR3 sequence: CASSLRTSGGPTDTQYF. The CDR3 DNA follows: TGTGCCAGCAGCCTCAGGACTAGCGGGGGACCCACAGATACGCAGTATTTT.

This clonotype was detected ten times or more. The gene calls are TRBV20-1 and TRBJ2-3, with D maybe TRBD2 (6 bases). This CDR3 has 15 amino acids. Between the trimmed V and J ends, which lost 6 bases and 0 bases, there was a span of 16 bases. CDR1 is DFQATT and CDR2 is SNEGSKA in the germline V gene (reference sequence). Here the CDR3 DNA reads TGCAGTGCCAGACGGGACTCCCTGAGCACAGATACGCAGTATTTT. This translates into CSARRDSLSTDTQYF.

This clonotype was detected many times. The CDR3: CASSSFPGTAYEQYF. The DNA for the CDR3 is TGTGCCAGCAGCTCGTTCCCCGGGACTGCCTACGAGCAGTACTTC. V gene TRBV9 combines with J gene TRBJ2-7; D may be TRBD2 (6 bases). Deletions cut 4 bases from V and 2 bases from J, with 16 bases between. CDR3 length: 15 residues. The V gene's germline CDR1 is SGDLS and CDR2 YYNGEE.

This clonotype was seen a few times. V usage is TRBV7-6 and J usage is TRBJ1-1; weak D call: TRBD1 (6 bases). The CDR3 spans 15 residues. The V end was cut by 5 bases, the J end by 5 bases, with 18 bases between. CDR1 is SGHVS and CDR2 is FNYEAQ in the germline V gene. The CDR3 region is CASSQAGQGGTEAFF. The CDR3 DNA sequence: TGTGCCAGCAGCCAAGCGGGGCAAGGGGGGACTGAAGCTTTCTTT.

This clonotype showed up many times. The rearrangement links TRBV12-3 or TRBV12-4 to TRBJ1-1, with TRBD1 as a possible D gene (5 bases). The CDR3 sequence is 14 residues long. V was pared by 5 bases and J by 0 bases, with 10 bases between. As DNA, the CDR3 is TGTGCCAGCAGTAGGGACCGAGTGAACACTGAAGCTTTCTTT. Its protein product is CASSRDRVNTEAFF.

This clonotype was counted between two and nine times. The chain couples TRBV30 to TRBJ2-7, with TRBD1 identical over 7 bases. CDR1 is GTSNPN and CDR2 is SVGIG in the germline V gene (reference sequence). CDR3 length equals 15 residues. V shed 7 bases and J 3 bases; nucleotides not matched to a gene: 15. CDR3 bases: TGTGCCTCAGACAAAACAGGGGCTTGGTACTACGAGCAGTACTTC. Its protein is CASDKTGAWYYEQYF.

The chain couples TRBV19 to TRBJ2-7; D is unclear. The V end was cut by 5 bases, the J end by 4 bases, with 21 bases between. CDR3 size: 16 residues. The germline gives CDR1 LNHDA, CDR2 SQIVND (reference sequence). The CDR3 nucleotides read TGTGCCAGTAGTCCAAGGACGGCCCCCACGACATACGAGCAGTACTTC. Translation: CASSPRTAPTTYEQYF. Variable domain in full (rest from reference TRBV19 and TRBJ2-7): DGGITQSPKYLFRKEGQNVTLSCEQNLNHDAMYWYRQDPGQGLRLIYYSQIVNDFQKGDIAEGYSVSREKKESFPLTVTSAQKNPTAFYLCASSPRTAPTTYEQYFGPGTRLTVT.

This clonotype was picked up many times. This rearrangement joins TRBV20-1 to TRBJ1-2, with D unclear. V lost 4 bases to trimming and J lost 0 bases, with 6 bases between them. The germline CDR1 and CDR2 sequences are DFQATT and SNEGSKA (reference sequence). The CDR3 sequence is 12 residues long. The CDR3, as DNA: TGCAGTGCTATTGACCCTAACTATGGCTACACCTTC. It codes for CSAIDPNYGYTF.

This clonotype was seen at least ten times. The chain carries TRBV6-1 and TRBJ1-1; a possible D gene is TRBD1 (5 bases). Trimming shortened V by 0 bases and J by 1 base, and 15 bases separated the two germline ends. Germline assignment: CDR1 MNHNS and CDR2 SASEGT. The CDR3 loop spans 17 amino acids. The CDR3 region has the DNA TGTGCCAGCAGTGAAGCCTGGGGGAACGGAGGGAACACTGAAGCTTTCTTT. Amino acids: CASSEAWGNGGNTEAFF.

The chain combines TRBV6-6 with TRBJ1-3, with D hard to call. Between the trimmed V and J ends, which lost 10 bases and 6 bases, there was a span of 13 bases. This CDR3 spans 12 amino acids. Per the germline V gene, CDR1 is MNHNY and CDR2 is SVGAGI (reference sequence). This CDR3 is CATMDGSNTIYF. In nucleotides, the CDR3 is TGTGCCACTATGGACGGATCAAACACCATATATTTT.

In this sample, this clonotype turned up many times. This chain uses TRBV28 with TRBJ2-5; unclear D gene. In germline, CDR1 is MDHEN, CDR2 SYDVKM. The CDR3 has 11 amino acids. The germline V and J ends were trimmed by 6 bases and 5 bases, with 7 bases remaining between them. The CDR3 region has the DNA TGTGCCAGCAGCGCCATGGAGACCCAGTACTTC. Translation: CASSAMETQYF.